This TCR beta chain was captured by sequencing in a study of cytomegalovirus exposure and HLA in healthy donors. The PCR used 60 Vbeta and 13 Jbeta primers. Sequencing was performed with immunoSEQ multiplex PCR; in TCRdb, only in-frame clones are kept and a portion is missing. This sample has about 90,000 clones, with approximately 64% found just once. Study-level findings and limits: There were some public TCRs occurring in many donors, but most TCR sequences were rare.

To note about this clone: The antigen is undetermined.

CDR1 SGHDT and CDR2 YYEEEE come from the germline V gene. V lost 6 bases, J lost 7 bases, and 10 bases stayed unmatched. This CDR3 has 14 amino acids. The sequence came from a woman in her fifties or sixties in good health and CMV-seropositive. The genes are TRBV5-6 and TRBJ2-7, with 10 bases fitting TRBD1. The sequenced sample consisted of PBMCs. The CDR3: CASTAGTGVREQYF. DNA for the CDR3: TGTGCCAGCACAGCCGGGACAGGGGTCAGGGAGCAGTACTTC.